These 20 T cell receptor beta chains were all obtained from the same sample, sequenced in a study of blood T cell repertoires in COVID-19. The repertoire was sequenced with immunoSEQ multiplex PCR; TCRdb's copy has only in-frame clones and lacks some. The table includes around 17,000 clones, over 70% detected once. Sequenced: peripheral blood. These receptors were obtained from a woman in her 70s with active COVID-19.

CDR3 nucleotide sequence: TGCGCCAGCAGCCAAGAATCGGGTTATACGCAGTATTTT. Its protein product is CASSQESGYTQYF. The chain couples TRBV4-3 to TRBJ2-3; D unclear. Germline V gene data show CDR1 as LGHNA and CDR2 as YSLEER. The CDR3 contains 13 residues. The V end lost 0 bases, the J end lost 7 bases, and 8 bases lay between the germline ends.

The chain joins TRBV11-3 to TRBJ2-5; D possibly corresponds to TRBD2 (6 bases). The CDR3 is 16 residues long. Germline CDR1 reads SGHNT; CDR2 reads YENEEA. V was pared by 1 base and J by 5 bases, with 17 bases between. The CDR3 region is CASSLGLSGTHETQYF. Written as DNA, the CDR3 is TGTGCCAGCAGCTTAGGCTTATCCGGGACTCATGAGACCCAGTACTTC.

V and J are TRBV9 and TRBJ1-1, with D perhaps TRBD1 (5 bases). Germline loops: CDR1 SGDLS, CDR2 YYNGEE. V was clipped by 0 bases and J by 5 bases, with 8 bases between them. The CDR3 is 13 residues long. CDR3 region: CASSVVAGTEAFF. CDR3 bases: TGTGCCAGCAGCGTAGTTGCAGGGACTGAAGCTTTCTTT.

V and J are TRBV27 and TRBJ2-7, with 9 bases aligning to TRBD1. Trimming took 5 bases from V and 2 from J; bases not matched to a gene: 4. Germline CDR1 and CDR2: MNHEY and SMNVEV (reference sequence). The CDR3 is made up of 14 amino acids. This chain's CDR3 is CASSPWTGAYEQYF. As DNA, the CDR3 is TGTGCCAGCAGTCCTTGGACAGGGGCCTACGAGCAGTACTTC.

The chain has TRBV7-2 and TRBJ1-1; unclear D gene. The CDR3 has 13 amino acids. With 8 bases removed from V and 2 bases from J, the gap between germline ends came to 12 bases. The germline CDR1 and CDR2 sequences are SGHTA and FQGNSA. The DNA for the CDR3 is TGTGCCAGCCGACGGGAAGCCAACACTGAAGCTTTCTTT. This sequence encodes CASRREANTEAFF.

The J gene is TRBJ1-2, the V gene TRBV29-1, with TRBD1 matching over 7 bases. The germline CDR1 and CDR2 sequences are SQVTM and ANQGSEA. J gave up 5 bases and V 7 bases, and 10 bases lay outside the gene matches. The CDR3 runs 13 residues. The CDR3 nucleotides are TGCAGCGCTTATAACAGGGGTGGGTATGGCTACACCTTC. The encoded protein is CSAYNRGGYGYTF.

The J gene is TRBJ1-2, the V gene TRBV28, with TRBD1 as a possible D gene (6 bases). This CDR3 contains 14 residues. The V end was cut by 4 bases, the J end by 4 bases, with 13 bases between. CDR1 MDHEN and CDR2 SYDVKM come from the germline V gene. This chain's CDR3 is CASSSQGIGYGYTF. The DNA of the CDR3 is TGTGCCAGCAGTTCACAGGGAATCGGCTATGGCTACACCTTC.

This clone was observed a handful of times. This CDR3 reads CASRTATNTGELFF. CDR3 in DNA: TGTGCCAGTAGGACAGCTACGAACACCGGGGAGCTGTTTTTT. The V and J genes are TRBV19 and TRBJ2-2, with D perhaps matching TRBD1 (5 bases). The CDR3 length is 14 residues. Trimming shortened V by 6 bases and J by 0 bases, and 8 bases separated the two germline ends. Germline CDR1 is LNHDA and CDR2 is SQIVND (reference sequence).

The V and J genes are TRBV2 and TRBJ2-3; 9 bases match TRBD1. This CDR3 has 13 amino acids. CDR1 is SNHLY, CDR2 FYNNEI, per germline. After removal of 10 bases from V and 3 bases from J, the junction contained 5 bases not matched to a gene. CDR3 DNA sequence: TGTGCCATAGACAGGGGGTTTACAGATACGCAGTATTTT. Residues: CAIDRGFTDTQYF.

This sequence joins TRBV6-6 and TRBJ2-7; 11 bases are a match to TRBD2. V lost 10 bases and J lost 7; bases outside the gene matches: 9. The CDR3 spans 13 residues. CDR1 and CDR2 from the germline V gene are MNHNY and SVGAGI (reference sequence). The CDR3 sequence: CATSLAGGGEQYF. The CDR3 DNA sequence: TGTGCCACCTCGCTAGCGGGAGGCGGGGAGCAGTACTTC.

The rearrangement uses TRBV2 and TRBJ1-2; 8 bases are shared with TRBD1. The V gene's germline CDR1 is SNHLY and CDR2 FYNNEI. The CDR3 runs 14 residues. With V trimmed by 6 bases and J by 4 bases, 7 bases remained unmatched. The CDR3 sequence: CASRPGQAFYGYTF. CDR3 coding DNA: TGTGCCAGCAGGCCGGGACAGGCTTTCTATGGCTACACCTTC.

V gene TRBV20-1 combines with J gene TRBJ1-1; D remains unclear. V was trimmed by 0 bases and J by 7 bases, leaving 3 bases between them. The CDR3 is 10 residues long. CDR1 is DFQATT and CDR2 is SNEGSKA in the germline V gene (reference sequence). This chain's CDR3 is CSAREYEAFF. CDR3 nucleotides: TGCAGTGCTAGAGAGTATGAAGCTTTCTTT.

The chain combines TRBV6-1 with TRBJ1-5; TRBD1 agrees at 8 bases. The CDR3 runs 14 residues. V lost 1 base to trimming and J lost 6 bases; unmatched junction nucleotides: 2. CDR1 and CDR2 from the germline V gene are MNHNS and SASEGT. The CDR3 is CASSEGQGRQPQHF. The DNA of the CDR3 is TGTGCCAGCAGTGAAGGACAGGGGCGTCAGCCCCAGCATTTT.

J is TRBJ2-7 and V is TRBV7-3, with D possibly TRBD1 on 5 matching bases. There are 14 residues in the CDR3. Per germline, CDR1 SGHTA and CDR2 FQGTGA. The ends were cut back, 0 bases at V and 7 bases at J, with 13 bases in the middle. CDR3 amino acids: CASSLTAGNGEQYF. As DNA, the CDR3 is TGTGCCAGCAGCTTAACGGCAGGGAATGGGGAGCAGTACTTC. Filled out from reference TRBV7-3 and TRBJ2-7, the complete variable domain reads GAGVSQTPSNKVTEKGKYVELRCDPISGHTALYWYRQSLGQGPEFLIYFQGTGAADDSGLPNDRFFAVRPEGSVSTLKIQRTERGDSAVYLCASSLTAGNGEQYFGPGTRLTVT.

The CDR3 is CSASSASGSIVPYNEQFF. As DNA, the CDR3 is TGCAGTGCTAGTAGTGCTAGCGGGAGTATAGTCCCGTACAATGAGCAGTTCTTC. The chain couples TRBV20-1 to TRBJ2-1; 10 bases are a match to TRBD2. Germline V gene lookup returns CDR1 DFQATT and CDR2 SNEGSKA (reference sequence). Trimming at V came to 3 bases and at J to 4 bases, leaving 15 bases not matched to a gene. There are 18 residues in the CDR3.

The chain couples TRBV10-3 to TRBJ2-6; 9 bases map to TRBD1. Germline CDR1 and CDR2: ENHRY and SYGVKD. Trimming took 9 bases from V and 0 from J; bases not matched to a gene: 9. This CDR3 is built from 17 residues. DNA for the CDR3: TGTGCCATTTCGCCCGGGACAGGGATCTCTGGGGCCAACGTCCTGACTTTC. As protein: CAISPGTGISGANVLTF.

This clone was found once. The chain recombines TRBV9 with TRBJ1-2; TRBD1 matches 9 bases. The CDR3 is 15 residues long. Germline values: CDR1 SGDLS, CDR2 YYNGEE. V lost 0 bases to trimming and J lost 6 bases; unmatched junction nucleotides: 6. The CDR3 loop reads CASSVDGTGMHGYTF. The CDR3 DNA sequence: TGTGCCAGCAGCGTAGACGGGACAGGGATGCATGGCTACACCTTC.

This chain joins TRBV5-8 and TRBJ2-7; 8 bases are a match to TRBD1. The CDR3 loop spans 13 amino acids. The V and J ends lost 5 bases and 2 bases, in that order; junction bases with no gene match: 3. Germline assignment: CDR1 SGHTS and CDR2 YDEGEE. This CDR3 reads CASRQQGAYEQYF. Here the CDR3 DNA reads TGTGCCAGCAGACAACAGGGGGCCTACGAGCAGTACTTC.

The chain employs TRBV2 and TRBJ1-6; no firm D call. V was cut by 8 bases and J by 10 bases, with 18 bases left in between. This CDR3 comprises 14 residues. Germline V gives CDR1 SNHLY, CDR2 FYNNEI. The CDR3 region is CASLSGSLGSPLHF. CDR3 DNA sequence: TGTGCCAGCCTGAGCGGCAGTCTCGGGTCACCCCTCCACTTT.

The V gene is TRBV9, the J gene TRBJ2-7, with 12 bases identical to TRBD2. The CDR3 covers 14 residues. With V trimmed by 4 bases and J by 4 bases, 3 bases remained unmatched. CDR1 is SGDLS, CDR2 YYNGEE, per germline. In nucleotides, the CDR3 is TGTGCCAGCAGCCGGACTAGCGGGACGTACGAGCAGTACTTC. It specifies CASSRTSGTYEQYF.